This entry lists 32 T cell receptor beta chains sequenced from one sample in a study of blood T cell repertoires in COVID-19. The method was immunoSEQ multiplex PCR; TCRdb's version includes in-frame clones alone and lacks a portion of them. There are approximately 400,000 clones in the sample; about 89% occur only once, and about 0.86% lies in the top ten. The source material was PBMCs or T cells enriched from blood (not recorded which). These receptors came from a woman between 40 and 50 years old who had been exposed to COVID-19.

The chain employs TRBV4-1 and TRBJ2-7, with a tentative D call TRBD1 (6 bases). Germline lookup yields CDR1 MGHRA and CDR2 YSYEKL. CDR3 length: 14 residues. V was cut by 3 bases and J by 2 bases, with 11 bases left in between. CDR3 loop: CASSHRDIAYEQYF. For the CDR3, the DNA is TGCGCCAGCAGCCACAGGGACATCGCCTACGAGCAGTACTTC.

The gene calls are TRBV6-5 and TRBJ2-4, with TRBD2 as a possible D gene (7 bases). The germline gives CDR1 MNHEY, CDR2 SVGAGI. This CDR3 is built from 14 residues. Trimming cost V 6 bases and J 8 bases, with 17 bases left between them. The CDR3 is CASSPSGGPDIQYF. The CDR3 DNA sequence: TGTGCCAGCAGCCCCTCGGGGGGCCCGGACATTCAGTACTTC.

The chain combines TRBV7-2 with TRBJ1-4, with a possible D match to TRBD1 (6 bases). V gave up 2 bases and J gave up 8 bases, with 12 bases separating them. The CDR3 runs to 14 residues. In germline, CDR1 is SGHTA, CDR2 FQGNSA. The CDR3 bases are TGTGCCAGCAGCTTATTCAGGGGAGAGGAAAAACTGTTTTTT. Residues: CASSLFRGEEKLFF.

The chain recombines TRBV6-1 with TRBJ1-4; TRBD1 might be the D (5 bases). V was trimmed by 0 bases and J by 5 bases, leaving 13 bases between them. Looked up from germline, CDR1 is MNHNS and CDR2 is SASEGT. The CDR3 length is 16 residues. In DNA, the CDR3 is TGTGCCAGCAGTGAAGCCCCGACGCCAGGGAATGAAAAACTGTTTTTT. Protein: CASSEAPTPGNEKLFF.

The chain employs TRBV5-4 and TRBJ2-1; a weak D match, TRBD2 (5 bases). Trimming stripped 2 bases from V and 3 bases from J, with 12 bases between. Germline lookup yields CDR1 SGHNT and CDR2 YYREEE (reference sequence). The CDR3 extends over 15 amino acids. In DNA form, the CDR3 reads TGTGCCAGCAGCTTCGGCCAGACTAACTACAATGAGCAGTTCTTC. Residues: CASSFGQTNYNEQFF.

The V call is TRBV9, the J call TRBJ2-7; 7 bases line up with TRBD2. Germline V gives CDR1 SGDLS, CDR2 YYNGEE. The CDR3 contains 15 residues. Germline trimming cut 0 bases from V and 1 base from J; bases unmatched to any gene: 4. CDR3 residues: CASSVGLAASYEQYF. The CDR3, as DNA: TGTGCCAGCAGCGTAGGCCTAGCGGCTTCCTACGAGCAGTACTTC.

The chain carries TRBV7-8 and TRBJ2-7; 8 nucleotides agree with TRBD2. The CDR3 has 15 amino acids. The junction had 9 bases not matched to a gene; V was cut back by 5 bases and J by 3 bases. Germline CDR1 and CDR2: SGHVS and FQNEAQ. The CDR3 DNA reads as TGTGCCAGCAGCCTACGGACTAGCTCAGGCTACGAGCAGTACTTC. It codes for CASSLRTSSGYEQYF.

CDR3 DNA sequence: TGCAGTGCCAGTGAGGGGGCCAGCTCCTACAATGAGCAGTTCTTC. Translating gives CSASEGASSYNEQFF. This chain uses TRBV20-1 with TRBJ2-1, with TRBD1 matching over 7 bases. This CDR3 region has 15 residues. Germline CDR1 is DFQATT and CDR2 is SNEGSKA (reference sequence). The junction had 8 bases not matched to a gene; V was cut back by 6 bases and J by 0 bases.

V and J are TRBV5-4 and TRBJ1-2; weak D call: TRBD1 (5 bases). Germline loops: CDR1 SGHNT, CDR2 YYREEE (reference sequence). This CDR3 spans 15 amino acids. Trimming took 0 bases from V and 2 from J, leaving 11 bases between them. The CDR3 sequence: CASSLAAGGNYGYTF. The CDR3 DNA sequence: TGTGCCAGCAGCTTGGCCGCGGGGGGGAACTATGGCTACACCTTC.

This sequence joins TRBV28 and TRBJ2-7; 7 nucleotides align to TRBD1. Trimming took 7 bases from V and 0 from J; bases not matched to a gene: 3. The germline gives CDR1 MDHEN, CDR2 SYDVKM. This CDR3 spans 13 amino acids. In DNA, the CDR3 is TGTGCCAGCACCTGGGACAGCTCCTACGAGCAGTACTTC. This sequence encodes CASTWDSSYEQYF. The whole variable domain, filled in from reference TRBV28 and TRBJ2-7, reads DVKVTQSSRYLVKRTGEKVFLECVQDMDHENMFWYRQDPGLGLRLIYFSYDVKMKEKGDIPEGYSVSREKKERFSLILESASTNQTSMYLCASTWDSSYEQYFGPGTRLTVT.

The chain links TRBV6-6 to TRBJ2-2; possible D gene TRBD2, 5 bases. Trimming took 6 bases from V and 7 from J, leaving 15 bases between them. This CDR3 comprises 14 residues. CDR1 and CDR2 from the germline V gene are MNHNY and SVGAGI (reference sequence). The CDR3 sequence is CASSRGTHSGELFF. The CDR3 bases are TGTGCCAGCAGCCGGGGTACTCACAGCGGGGAGCTGTTTTTT.

The count of this clone is one. The V call is TRBV10-3, the J call TRBJ1-2, with D hard to call. Trimming left V 0 bases short and J 5 bases short, with 7 bases between. CDR3 length: 13 residues. The germline V gene has CDR1 ENHRY and CDR2 SYGVKD. CDR3: CAISESIVYGYTF. CDR3 coding DNA: TGTGCCATCAGTGAGTCGATAGTTTATGGCTACACCTTC.

The chain couples TRBV18 to TRBJ2-7, with TRBD1 matching 7 bases. The V and J ends lost 4 bases and 3 bases, in that order; junction bases with no gene match: 3. This CDR3 region has 13 residues. Per the germline V gene, CDR1 is KGHSH and CDR2 is LQKENI. CDR3: CASSRDSLYEQYF. As DNA, the CDR3 is TGTGCCAGCTCACGGGACAGTCTCTACGAGCAGTACTTC.

This chain connects TRBV30 to TRBJ1-4; possibly TRBD1 for D (6 bases). With 3 bases removed from V and 4 bases from J, the gap between germline ends came to 12 bases. The CDR3 extends over 14 amino acids. The germline V gene encodes CDR1 GTSNPN and CDR2 SVGIG (reference sequence). The CDR3 coding sequence is TGTGCCTGGAGGAACGACAGGATTAATGAAAAACTGTTTTTT. It codes for CAWRNDRINEKLFF.

V and J are TRBV14 and TRBJ1-4, with 9 bases matching TRBD1. The germline V gene encodes CDR1 SGHDN and CDR2 FVKESK. There are 15 residues in the CDR3. Trimming took 4 bases from V and 8 from J; bases not matched to a gene: 8. CDR3 sequence: CASSRRDRVNEKLFF. CDR3 bases: TGTGCCAGCAGCCGCCGGGACAGGGTAAACGAAAAACTGTTTTTT. Using reference TRBV14 and TRBJ1-4 for the parts outside the CDR3, the full variable domain is EAGVTQFPSHSVIEKGQTVTLRCDPISGHDNLYWYRRVMGKEIKFLLHFVKESKQDESGMPNNRFLAERTGGTYSTLKVQPAELEDSGVYFCASSRRDRVNEKLFFGSGTQLSVL.

The rearrangement joins TRBV7-9 to TRBJ2-1; no clear D gene. The ends were cut back, 5 bases at V and 10 bases at J, with 9 bases in the middle. The germline CDR1 and CDR2 sequences are SEHNR and FQNEAQ (reference sequence). The CDR3 is made up of 11 amino acids. The CDR3 sequence: CASSVAGEQFF. For the CDR3, the DNA is TGTGCCAGCAGCGTGGCCGGGGAGCAGTTCTTC. Complete variable domain (other parts from reference TRBV7-9 and TRBJ2-1): DTGVSQNPRHKITKRGQNVTFRCDPISEHNRLYWYRQTLGQGPEFLTYFQNEAQLEKSRLLSDRFSAERPKGSFSTLEIQRTEQGDSAMYLCASSVAGEQFFGPGTRLTVL.

The chain joins TRBV4-1 to TRBJ1-2, with D hard to call. V shed 1 base and J shed 2 bases, with 8 bases lying between them. This CDR3 contains 14 residues. The germline CDR1 and CDR2 sequences are MGHRA and YSYEKL. In nucleotides, the CDR3 is TGCGCCAGCAGCCAAGGTCAGTTGAACTATGGCTACACCTTC. It yields the protein CASSQGQLNYGYTF.

This clone was detected only a few times. The chain carries TRBV5-4 and TRBJ2-3; 9 positions agree with TRBD2. The germline gives CDR1 SGHNT, CDR2 YYREEE (reference sequence). V dropped 5 bases and J dropped 6; count of bases not matched to a gene: 4. The CDR3 extends over 13 amino acids. CDR3 DNA: TGTGCCAGCAGTCGCGGGGGGGAGGATACGCAGTATTTT. Its protein is CASSRGGEDTQYF.

The chain has TRBV5-1 and TRBJ2-1; D perhaps matches TRBD2 (6 bases). Trimming took 4 bases from V and 2 from J, leaving 13 bases between them. CDR3 size: 15 residues. CDR1 SGHRS and CDR2 YFSETQ come from the germline V gene. Here the CDR3 reads CASSAVAEAYNEQFF. CDR3 bases: TGCGCCAGCAGCGCCGTAGCGGAAGCCTACAATGAGCAGTTCTTC.

This sequence joins TRBV12-5 and TRBJ1-5; 7 bases align to TRBD1. The V gene end was trimmed by 0 bases and the J gene end by 7 bases; junction bases not matched to a gene: 6. This CDR3 contains 15 residues. Germline assignment: CDR1 LGHNT and CDR2 FRNRAP. The DNA for the CDR3 is TGTGCTAGTGGTTTGGTACTAGGGGGCGTACAGCCCCAGCATTTT. Amino acids: CASGLVLGGVQPQHF.

The chain uses TRBV7-9 and TRBJ1-2, with 9 bases lining up with TRBD1. Per the germline V gene, CDR1 is SEHNR and CDR2 is FQNEAQ (reference sequence). The CDR3 runs 15 residues. The J segment lost 5 bases and the V segment lost 4 bases, leaving 8 bases of the junction unmatched. DNA for the CDR3: TGTGCCAGCAGCTCCAACTACAGGGGGCTGTATGGCTACACCTTC. As protein: CASSSNYRGLYGYTF.

This chain links TRBV5-1 with TRBJ2-3; the D gene is possibly TRBD2 (6 bases). Per germline, CDR1 SGHRS and CDR2 YFSETQ. CDR3 length: 16 amino acids. The V and J ends lost 0 bases and 5 bases respectively, with 16 bases between them. The CDR3 nucleotides read TGCGCCAGCAGCTTGGGGAGCGGCCCAGCGGGAGATACGCAGTATTTT. This translates into CASSLGSGPAGDTQYF.

The chain is built from TRBV29-1 and TRBJ1-2; 7 nucleotides align to TRBD1. V was clipped by 5 bases and J by 0 bases; unmatched bases: 12. CDR3 length: 16 residues. CDR1 is SQVTM and CDR2 is ANQGSEA in the germline V gene. In nucleotides, the CDR3 is TGCAGCGTTAAAGGGGGCAGTCAAGCCTCTAACTATGGCTACACCTTC. Residues: CSVKGGSQASNYGYTF.

This chain links TRBV6-1 with TRBJ2-2; D is perhaps TRBD1 (6 bases). This CDR3 comprises 14 residues. V was pared by 0 bases and J by 7 bases, with 9 bases between. Germline CDR1 is MNHNS and CDR2 is SASEGT. The CDR3 loop is CASSEAGTLGELFF. The CDR3, as DNA: TGTGCCAGCAGTGAAGCTGGGACACTCGGGGAGCTGTTTTTT.

The rearrangement joins TRBV12-5 to TRBJ1-2; 7 nucleotides line up with TRBD1. The J segment lost 4 bases and the V segment lost 6 bases, leaving 5 bases of the junction unmatched. The CDR3 is made up of 13 amino acids. In germline, CDR1 is LGHNT, CDR2 FRNRAP. The CDR3 region has the DNA TGTGCTAGTGGGCAGACAGGGCGCTATGGCTACACCTTC. Residues: CASGQTGRYGYTF. Full variable domain (missing parts from reference TRBV12-5 and TRBJ1-2): DARVTQTPRHKVTEMGQEVTMRCQPILGHNTVFWYRQTMMQGLELLAYFRNRAPLDDSGMPKDRFSAEMPDATLATLKIQPSEPRDSAVYFCASGQTGRYGYTFGSGTRLTVV.

The chain has TRBV19 and TRBJ2-7; 8 nucleotides align to TRBD1. V lost 4 bases, J lost 4 bases, and 9 bases stayed unmatched. The CDR3 loop spans 15 amino acids. Germline CDR1 reads LNHDA; CDR2 reads SQIVND (reference sequence). The CDR3 coding sequence is TGTGCCAGTAGTAGAAGACCGGACAGGGCTTACGAGCAGTACTTC. Translation gives CASSRRPDRAYEQYF.

This clone was detected once. J is TRBJ1-4 and V is TRBV4-1; 7 bases align to TRBD1. The germline gives CDR1 MGHRA, CDR2 YSYEKL. Germline trimming cut 0 bases from V and 4 bases from J; bases unmatched to any gene: 5. The CDR3 spans 16 residues. The CDR3 DNA follows: TGCGCCAGCAGCCAAGAATGGGGACAGTATAATGAAAAACTGTTTTTT. It encodes CASSQEWGQYNEKLFF.

This chain uses TRBV2 with TRBJ2-1; D may be TRBD2 (5 bases). V shed 4 bases and J shed 7 bases, with 8 bases lying between them. Germline CDR1 reads SNHLY; CDR2 reads FYNNEI. CDR3 length: 12 amino acids. The CDR3 coding sequence is TGTGCCAGCAGTGTAGAGGGAAATGAGCAGTTCTTC. The encoded protein is CASSVEGNEQFF.

J is TRBJ2-3 and V is TRBV7-8, with D perhaps matching TRBD2 (5 bases). Between the trimmed V and J ends, which lost 3 bases and 4 bases, there was a span of 17 bases. The germline gives CDR1 SGHVS, CDR2 FQNEAQ. The CDR3 is made up of 16 amino acids. CDR3 nucleotides: TGTGCCAGCAGCTTGCGGCGGGCACTTTACCCAGATACGCAGTATTTT. It translates to CASSLRRALYPDTQYF.

The rearrangement uses TRBV9 and TRBJ2-1, with 11 bases that match TRBD2. There are 16 residues in the CDR3. Unmatched junction bases numbered 6, after V lost 1 base and J lost 6 bases. In germline, CDR1 is SGDLS, CDR2 YYNGEE. CDR3 in amino acids: CASSVLGTSGSNEQFF. Written as DNA, the CDR3 is TGTGCCAGCAGCGTACTTGGGACTAGCGGTTCCAATGAGCAGTTCTTC.

The chain is built from TRBV18 and TRBJ2-2, with D perhaps TRBD2 (5 bases). Germline V gives CDR1 KGHSH, CDR2 LQKENI. V was trimmed by 3 bases and J by 2 bases, leaving 13 bases between them. This CDR3 comprises 16 residues. CDR3 sequence: CASSPRAEFNTGELFF. CDR3 DNA sequence: TGTGCCAGCTCACCTCGAGCGGAGTTCAACACCGGGGAGCTGTTTTTT. The complete variable domain, with remaining parts taken from reference TRBV18 and TRBJ2-2, reads NAGVMQNPRHLVRRRGQEARLRCSPMKGHSHVYWYRQLPEEGLKFMVYLQKENIIDESGMPKERFSAEFPKEGPSILRIQQVVRGDSAAYFCASSPRAEFNTGELFFGEGSRLTVL.

The chain uses TRBV2 and TRBJ2-5; 8 positions agree with TRBD2. The V gene's germline CDR1 is SNHLY and CDR2 FYNNEI. CDR3 length equals 14 residues. Germline trimming cut 6 bases from V and 5 bases from J; bases unmatched to any gene: 8. In DNA, the CDR3 is TGTGCCAGCAGACCCGGGACTAGGGGGGAGACCCAGTACTTC. It yields the protein CASRPGTRGETQYF.